This entry lists 26 T cell receptor beta chains sequenced from one sample in a study of cytomegalovirus exposure and HLA in healthy donors. The PCR used 60 Vbeta and 13 Jbeta primers. Generated by immunoSEQ multiplex PCR, the TCRdb table keeps only in-frame clones and is missing some. Of 150,000 to 200,000 clones in the sample, 82% are singletons; the top ten hold under 7.5%. Sequences were obtained from PBMCs. These receptors all stem from a woman in her forties or fifties in good health and CMV-seropositive.

In its sample, this clone was seen a few times. J is TRBJ1-2 and V is TRBV6-1; D is unclear. The V end lost 2 bases, the J end lost 5 bases, and 12 bases lay between the germline ends. The germline V gene encodes CDR1 MNHNS and CDR2 SASEGT. The CDR3 runs to 14 residues. The CDR3 sequence: CASSEIVYGYGYTF. In nucleotides, the CDR3 is TGTGCCAGCAGTGAAATAGTTTACGGGTATGGCTACACCTTC.

The chain employs TRBV28 and TRBJ2-3, with D maybe TRBD1 (5 bases). V lost 4 bases, J lost 5 bases, and 16 bases lay in between. CDR1 is MDHEN and CDR2 is SYDVKM in the germline V gene. The CDR3 is 15 residues long. CDR3 nucleotides: TGTGCCAGCAGTTATGAACAAGGGGTTGGAGATACGCAGTATTTT. Its translation is CASSYEQGVGDTQYF.

J is TRBJ2-7 and V is TRBV5-1; D unclear. Germline V gene data show CDR1 as SGHRS and CDR2 as YFSETQ. V lost 3 bases, J lost 2 bases, and 12 bases lay in between. The CDR3 runs to 14 residues. The chain's CDR3 is CASSSNLGTYEQYF. The CDR3, as DNA: TGCGCCAGCAGCTCGAACCTAGGAACCTACGAGCAGTACTTC.

The chain has TRBV2 and TRBJ2-1; a possible D gene is TRBD1 (7 bases). The CDR3 extends over 13 amino acids. Between the trimmed V and J ends, which lost 6 bases and 4 bases, there was a span of 10 bases. The germline CDR1 and CDR2 sequences are SNHLY and FYNNEI. This chain's CDR3 is CASRRGQYNEQFF. Here the CDR3 DNA reads TGTGCCAGCAGGCGGGGACAGTACAATGAGCAGTTCTTC.

Regarding this clone: An end of the junction differs from the germline gene, which may be a read error. V gene TRBV7-9 combines with J gene TRBJ1-2; 9 nucleotides align to TRBD1. Germline-derived CDR1 and CDR2 are SEHNR and FQNEAQ (reference sequence). The CDR3 consists of 14 residues. The CDR3 sequence: CSSSSGQGFYGYTF. The DNA for the CDR3 is TGTTCCAGCAGCTCGGGACAGGGTTTCTATGGCTACACCTTC. The whole variable domain, filled in from reference TRBV7-9 and TRBJ1-2, reads DTGVSQNPRHKITKRGQNVTFRCDPISEHNRLYWYRQTLGQGPEFLTYFQNEAQLEKSRLLSDRFSAERPKGSFSTLEIQRTEQGDSAMYLCSSSSGQGFYGYTFGSGTRLTVV.

This clone was seen a single time. V is TRBV7-8 and J is TRBJ1-6, with a tentative D call TRBD1 (6 bases). Germline values: CDR1 SGHVS, CDR2 FQNEAQ. The CDR3 consists of 13 residues. V was clipped by 7 bases and J by 5 bases, with 9 bases between them. The CDR3 DNA is TGTGCCAGCATGAGGGGGAATAATTCACCCCTCCACTTT. This codes for CASMRGNNSPLHF.

The J gene is TRBJ2-2, the V gene TRBV9; 9 nucleotides match TRBD1. Per germline, CDR1 SGDLS and CDR2 YYNGEE. This CDR3 has 15 amino acids. With 4 bases clipped from V and 4 bases from J, the junction kept 5 bases outside the gene matches. Here the CDR3 reads CASSPQTGGTGELFF. The CDR3 DNA reads TGTGCCAGCAGCCCCCAGACAGGGGGCACCGGGGAGCTGTTTTTT.

The rearrangement links TRBV18 to TRBJ2-1; TRBD2 agrees at 7 bases. V trimming: 10 bases; J trimming: 4 bases; junction bases outside the gene matches: 7. This CDR3 is 13 amino acids long. Germline CDR1 is KGHSH and CDR2 is LQKENI. CDR3 sequence reads: CATSGGGYNEQFF. The CDR3 DNA sequence: TGTGCCACTAGCGGCGGGGGTTACAATGAGCAGTTCTTC.

The chain uses TRBV6-5 and TRBJ2-7; 9 positions agree with TRBD1. With V trimmed by 5 bases and J by 1 base, 6 bases remained unmatched. This CDR3 is built from 15 residues. CDR1 MNHEY and CDR2 SVGAGI come from the germline V gene. In DNA form, the CDR3 reads TGTGCCAGCAGTGGACAGGGGTACGGGTCCTACGAGCAGTACTTC. This gives the protein CASSGQGYGSYEQYF.

The rearrangement links TRBV13 to TRBJ2-7; weak D call: TRBD1 (5 bases). V gave up 4 bases and J gave up 7 bases, with 17 bases separating them. Germline-derived CDR1 and CDR2 are PRHDT and FYEKMQ (reference sequence). The CDR3 spans 14 residues. CDR3 in DNA: TGTGCCAGCAGCTCAAAAGGGGTGCTGCGGGAGCAGTACTTC. As protein: CASSSKGVLREQYF.

This clone has only one observation. The chain is built from TRBV15 and TRBJ1-5, with 9 bases identical to TRBD1. Looked up from germline, CDR1 is LNHNV and CDR2 is YYDKDF (reference sequence). After removal of 5 bases from V and 9 bases from J, the junction contained 17 bases not matched to a gene. The CDR3 sequence is 17 residues long. CDR3 sequence reads: CATSLNTGTGLPWPQHF. CDR3 coding DNA: TGTGCCACCAGCCTAAACACCGGGACAGGGTTGCCTTGGCCCCAGCATTTT.

The chain combines TRBV19 with TRBJ1-3; tentative D call: TRBD1 (5 bases). Looked up from germline, CDR1 is LNHDA and CDR2 is SQIVND (reference sequence). The CDR3 loop spans 15 amino acids. The germline V and J ends were trimmed by 7 bases and 6 bases, with 19 bases remaining between them. The CDR3 bases are TGTGCCAGTACCGCCAGGAGGGGCGCGACAAACACCATATATTTT. Its protein product is CASTARRGATNTIYF.

Here the CDR3 reads CASSKSETGELFF. The CDR3 region has the DNA TGTGCCAGCAGTAAGAGTGAGACCGGGGAGCTGTTTTTT. V usage is TRBV6-5 and J usage is TRBJ2-2; D gene uncertain. CDR1 MNHEY and CDR2 SVGAGI come from the germline V gene. The CDR3 totals 13 residues. V lost 5 bases and J 5 bases, leaving 9 bases between the germline ends.

This chain links TRBV6-5 with TRBJ1-1; possible D gene TRBD1, 5 bases. V was trimmed by 4 bases and J by 0 bases, leaving 9 bases between them. This CDR3 contains 14 residues. Germline CDR1 MNHEY, CDR2 SVGAGI. The DNA of the CDR3 is TGTGCCAGCAGTTCCCTGACAGTGAACACTGAAGCTTTCTTT. Translated, it gives CASSSLTVNTEAFF.

This rearrangement joins TRBV7-6 to TRBJ2-3; 11 bases fit TRBD1. J gave up 4 bases and V 5 bases, and 5 bases lay outside the gene matches. Germline lookup yields CDR1 SGHVS and CDR2 FNYEAQ. CDR3 size: 15 residues. CDR3 coding DNA: TGTGCCAGCAGCCTCGGGACAGGGGGATCAGATACGCAGTATTTT. Protein sequence: CASSLGTGGSDTQYF. The full variable domain, with the rest looked up from reference TRBV7-6 and TRBJ2-3, is GAGVSQSPRYKVTKRGQDVALRCDPISGHVSLYWYRQALGQGPEFLTYFNYEAQQDKSGLPNDRFSAERPEGSISTLTIQRTEQRDSAMYRCASSLGTGGSDTQYFGPGTRLTVL.

This sequence joins TRBV7-9 and TRBJ1-1, with TRBD1 identical over 11 bases. With V trimmed by 4 bases and J by 7 bases, 5 bases remained unmatched. The CDR3 sequence is 14 residues long. Germline CDR1 and CDR2: SEHNR and FQNEAQ (reference sequence). The CDR3 sequence is CASSWGQGEVEAFF. DNA of the CDR3: TGTGCCAGCAGCTGGGGACAGGGGGAAGTTGAAGCTTTCTTT.

The rearrangement links TRBV18 to TRBJ2-2, with 7 bases that match TRBD1. This CDR3 contains 15 residues. Germline V CDR1 and CDR2: KGHSH, LQKENI. Germline trimming cut 4 bases from V and 3 bases from J; bases unmatched to any gene: 5. Here the CDR3 DNA reads TGTGCCAGCTCACGCTATACAGGGGACACCGGGGAGCTGTTTTTT. Amino acid sequence: CASSRYTGDTGELFF.

V is TRBV9 and J is TRBJ2-3, with 7 bases matching TRBD1. Germline trimming cut 0 bases from V and 8 bases from J; bases unmatched to any gene: 6. The CDR3 is 14 amino acids. CDR1 and CDR2 (germline): SGDLS, YYNGEE. The CDR3 nucleotides read TGTGCCAGCAGCGTAGGTGGACAGGTGATTACGCAGTATTTT. Translation: CASSVGGQVITQYF.

This sequence joins TRBV19 and TRBJ1-5; D may be TRBD1 (5 bases). CDR3 length: 15 amino acids. Per germline, CDR1 LNHDA and CDR2 SQIVND (reference sequence). Trimming took 8 bases from V and 5 from J, leaving 19 bases between them. CDR3 sequence (DNA): TGTGCCAGTGGGCGTTTGGGCAGACAGTATCAGCCCCAGCATTTT. Translated, it gives CASGRLGRQYQPQHF.

The chain recombines TRBV6-5 with TRBJ2-5, with TRBD1 identical over 10 bases. The J call is uncertain, as TRBJ2-7 better fits the DNA end. This CDR3 region has 14 residues. Germline loops: CDR1 MNHEY, CDR2 SVGAGI. CDR3 DNA: TGTGCCAGCAGTCCCCGGGACAGGGGTTACGAGCAGTACTTC. Translating it yields CASSPRDRGYEQYF.

J is TRBJ1-5 and V is TRBV2; 7 bases fit TRBD1. Germline lookup yields CDR1 SNHLY and CDR2 FYNNEI. This CDR3 is built from 14 residues. V lost 9 bases to trimming and J lost 0 bases; unmatched junction nucleotides: 5. CDR3 nucleotide sequence: TGTGCCAGTAACCGACAGGGTAGCAATCAGCCCCAGCATTTT. It specifies CASNRQGSNQPQHF.

The sample holds one count of this clone. The chain combines TRBV6-6 with TRBJ1-1, with D unresolved. This CDR3 is 12 amino acids long. CDR1 MNHNY and CDR2 SVGAGI come from the germline V gene (reference sequence). Trimming pared 0 bases from V and 11 bases from J, leaving 10 bases between. CDR3 nucleotides: TGTGCCAGCAGTTACTCATCGGGATCTGCTTTCTTT. As protein: CASSYSSGSAFF.

This clone has only one observation. The V call is TRBV6-4, the J call TRBJ1-2; perhaps TRBD1 as D (5 bases). The CDR3 covers 16 residues. V was cut by 0 bases and J by 4 bases, with 15 bases left in between. The V gene's germline CDR1 is MRHNA and CDR2 SNTAGT. The CDR3, as DNA: TGTGCCAGCAGTGACTCAGGGGAGGGTGGTCCCTATGGCTACACCTTC. It translates to CASSDSGEGGPYGYTF.

The J gene is TRBJ1-1, the V gene TRBV18; D call uncertain. The CDR3 has 15 amino acids. Germline CDR1 reads KGHSH; CDR2 reads LQKENI. V was pared by 0 bases and J by 6 bases, with 14 bases between. The CDR3 loop reads CASSPPGSYNPEAFF. The CDR3 DNA is TGTGCCAGCTCACCACCGGGGAGTTATAACCCTGAAGCTTTCTTT.

CDR3 region: CASNPRGGNNSPLHF. CDR3 nucleotides: TGTGCCAGCAACCCCCGCGGAGGGAATAATTCACCCCTCCACTTT. The V gene is TRBV2, the J gene TRBJ1-6; D not resolved. The CDR3 is made up of 15 amino acids. V was trimmed by 7 bases and J by 5 bases, leaving 15 bases between them. CDR1 is SNHLY, CDR2 FYNNEI, per germline.

This chain links TRBV5-1 with TRBJ1-4, with a possible D match to TRBD1 (5 bases). V was pared by 2 bases and J by 3 bases, with 8 bases between. CDR1 and CDR2 from the germline V gene are SGHRS and YFSETQ. The length of the CDR3 is 14 residues. The CDR3: CASSFQGPNEKLFF. The CDR3 DNA is TGCGCCAGCAGCTTTCAGGGTCCTAATGAAAAACTGTTTTTT.